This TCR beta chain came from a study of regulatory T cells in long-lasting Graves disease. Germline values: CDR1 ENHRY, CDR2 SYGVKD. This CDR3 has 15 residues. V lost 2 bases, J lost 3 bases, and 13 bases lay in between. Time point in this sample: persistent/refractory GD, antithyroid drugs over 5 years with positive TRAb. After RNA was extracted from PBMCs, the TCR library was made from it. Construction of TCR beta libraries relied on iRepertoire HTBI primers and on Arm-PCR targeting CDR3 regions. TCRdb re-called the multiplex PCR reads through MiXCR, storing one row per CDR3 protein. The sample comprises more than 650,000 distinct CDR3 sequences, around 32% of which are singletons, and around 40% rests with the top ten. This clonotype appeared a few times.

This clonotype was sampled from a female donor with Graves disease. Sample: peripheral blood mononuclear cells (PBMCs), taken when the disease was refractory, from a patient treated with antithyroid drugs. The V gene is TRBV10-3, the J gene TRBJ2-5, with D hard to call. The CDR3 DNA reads TGTGCCATCAGTGAGGGACGCCGAATAGAAGAGACCCAGTACTTC. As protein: CAISEGRRIEETQYF.